The source of this T cell receptor (beta chain) is a study of preoperative IRX-2 immunotherapy in early breast cancer. Noted treatment: preoperative locoregional IRX-2 cytokine immunotherapy. Patients received preoperative, locoregional IRX-2 cytokine immunotherapy in a phase Ib study. The table came from immunoSEQ multiplex PCR; TCRdb's copy has only in-frame clones and leaves some out. The sample includes roughly 34,000 clones, roughly nine tenths of them seen just once. Trimming shortened V by 7 bases and J by 4 bases, and 16 bases separated the two germline ends. The CDR3 loop spans 15 amino acids. Germline values: CDR1 MNHGY, CDR2 SAAAGT.

The source was tumor tissue, collected after IRX-2 immunotherapy. The origin of this receptor is a human donor with breast cancer. The J gene is TRBJ1-4, the V gene TRBV6-8, with a tentative D call TRBD1 (5 bases). The CDR3 DNA follows: TGTGCCAGCACCCCGTATGGGGCTGGTAATGAAAAACTGTTTTTT. Its translation is CASTPYGAGNEKLFF.